One and the same sample provided the 23 T cell receptor beta chains below, sequenced in a study of cytotoxic CD8 clonotypes in ibrutinib-treated CLL. Libraries were prepared by immunoSEQ multiplex PCR; TCRdb keeps only in-frame clonotypes and omits some of them. The sample holds about 150,000 clones; 70% to 80% are singletons and the top ten take 9.5% to 15%. The material was PBMCs, obtained after 12 months of ibrutinib treatment. These receptors came from a human donor with chronic lymphocytic leukemia.

The chain uses TRBV6-5 and TRBJ1-2, with TRBD1 matching 9 bases. The trim removed 7 bases at V and 1 base at J, leaving 7 bases unmatched. The germline gives CDR1 MNHEY, CDR2 SVGAGI. This CDR3 is 15 amino acids long. The CDR3 reads CASTPDRGFNYGYTF. The CDR3 region has the DNA TGTGCCAGCACTCCCGACAGGGGGTTTAACTATGGCTACACCTTC.

V is TRBV29-1 and J is TRBJ2-1; D call uncertain. Germline values: CDR1 SQVTM, CDR2 ANQGSEA. Trimming shortened V by 3 bases and J by 8 bases, and 29 bases separated the two germline ends. The CDR3 is 18 residues long. The DNA for the CDR3 is TGCAGCGTTGACTCGATTGAAGCCAGGCGCTTTCTGCACGATGAGCAGTTCTTC. It codes for CSVDSIEARRFLHDEQFF.

This chain connects TRBV2 to TRBJ2-1; no firm D call. V lost 1 base and J 15 bases, leaving 16 bases between the germline ends. CDR3 length: 13 residues. Germline CDR1 is SNHLY and CDR2 is FYNNEI. CDR3 loop: CASSEESVPWVFF. CDR3 bases: TGTGCCAGCAGTGAAGAGAGCGTCCCCTGGGTGTTCTTC.

The DNA of the CDR3 is TGTGCCAGCACCCTAACTAGCGGGAGGGTGAATGAGCAGTTCTTC. It is translated as CASTLTSGRVNEQFF. V gene TRBV6-5 combines with J gene TRBJ2-1, with 13 bases that match TRBD2. Germline V CDR1 and CDR2: MNHEY, SVGAGI. The CDR3 covers 15 residues. J was trimmed by 7 bases and V by 7 bases; bases with no gene match: 7.

The CDR3 coding sequence is TGTGCCAGCAGCCAAACAGGGGGCGTCTTCGAGACCCAGTACTTC. Its protein is CASSQTGGVFETQYF. The chain joins TRBV6-1 to TRBJ2-5, with 9 bases that match TRBD1. The J segment lost 5 bases and the V segment lost 6 bases, leaving 10 bases of the junction unmatched. The CDR3 consists of 15 residues. Per germline, CDR1 MNHNS and CDR2 SASEGT.

The chain carries TRBV30 and TRBJ2-5; 8 bases are shared with TRBD2. Germline values: CDR1 GTSNPN, CDR2 SVGIG (reference sequence). The CDR3 covers 15 residues. V lost 1 base, J lost 2 bases, and 6 bases stayed unmatched. DNA for the CDR3: TGTGCCTGGAGTGCCCTAGCGGGCGTTCAAGAGACCCAGTACTTC. Translated: CAWSALAGVQETQYF.

The rearrangement links TRBV9 to TRBJ2-5; tentatively, D is TRBD2 (6 bases). The CDR3 has 15 amino acids. V was clipped by 3 bases and J by 5 bases, with 17 bases between them. Germline V gives CDR1 SGDLS, CDR2 YYNGEE. CDR3 bases: TGTGCCAGCAGCGCGATGGGAGGCCCTTGGGAGACCCAGTACTTC. As protein: CASSAMGGPWETQYF. Full variable domain (rest looked up from reference TRBV9 and TRBJ2-5): DSGVTQTPKHLITATGQRVTLRCSPRSGDLSVYWYQQSLDQGLQFLIQYYNGEERAKGNILERFSAQQFPDLHSELNLSSLELGDSALYFCASSAMGGPWETQYFGPGTRLLVL.

This rearrangement joins TRBV19 to TRBJ2-1; the D call may be TRBD1 or TRBD2 (5 bases each). CDR1 is LNHDA, CDR2 SQIVND, per germline (reference sequence). V was trimmed by 6 bases and J by 9 bases, leaving 18 bases between them. CDR3 length: 14 residues. The CDR3 is CASRPGPAGGEQFF. The CDR3 region has the DNA TGTGCCAGTAGGCCGGGACCCGCCGGAGGTGAGCAGTTCTTC.

This clone was observed a single time. This rearrangement joins TRBV5-1 to TRBJ2-1, with 9 bases that match TRBD2. The CDR3 extends over 15 amino acids. Trimming removed 2 bases from V and 8 bases from J; junction bases left unmatched: 8. The germline V gene encodes CDR1 SGHRS and CDR2 YFSETQ. The CDR3 bases are TGCGCCAGCAGCTTCTTTGCGGGAGGGTCCCATGAGCAGTTCTTC. It translates to CASSFFAGGSHEQFF.

The chain combines TRBV5-1 with TRBJ2-5, with D maybe TRBD1 (5 bases). The CDR3 contains 14 residues. V gave up 1 base and J gave up 1 base, with 8 bases separating them. Germline assignment: CDR1 SGHRS and CDR2 YFSETQ. This CDR3 reads CASSLLGAQETQYF. DNA for the CDR3: TGCGCCAGCAGCTTGTTAGGGGCCCAAGAGACCCAGTACTTC.

CDR3 sequence: CASALRGVTYNEQFF. The CDR3 DNA reads TGCGCCAGCGCTCTCAGAGGGGTCACCTACAATGAGCAGTTCTTC. The chain has TRBV5-1 and TRBJ2-1; D may be TRBD1 or TRBD2 (5 bases each). The CDR3 consists of 15 residues. The germline V gene encodes CDR1 SGHRS and CDR2 YFSETQ. V lost 7 bases, J lost 2 bases, and 16 bases lay in between. Based on the CDR3 plus reference TRBV5-1 and TRBJ2-1, the full variable domain is KAGVTQTPRYLIKTRGQQVTLSCSPISGHRSVSWYQQTPGQGLQFLFEYFSETQRNKGNFPGRFSGRQFSNSRSEMNVSTLELGDSALYLCASALRGVTYNEQFFGPGTRLTVL.

This chain's CDR3 is CASSVNGGYYNEQFF. The CDR3 DNA follows: TGTGCCAGCAGTGTTAACGGCGGGTACTACAATGAGCAGTTCTTC. The genes are TRBV6-4 and TRBJ2-1, with D possibly being TRBD2 (5 bases). The length of the CDR3 is 15 residues. Germline V gene data show CDR1 as MRHNA and CDR2 as SNTAGT. V was trimmed by 4 bases and J by 3 bases, leaving 13 bases between them.

The chain recombines TRBV4-3 with TRBJ2-1; D uncertain. The CDR3 consists of 13 residues. Trimming left V 3 bases short and J 9 bases short, with 12 bases between. The germline V gene has CDR1 LGHNA and CDR2 YSLEER. The CDR3 protein is CASSHLRFGEQFF. Written as DNA, the CDR3 is TGCGCCAGCAGCCATCTGAGGTTTGGTGAGCAGTTCTTC.

V usage is TRBV2 and J usage is TRBJ2-7; D could derive from TRBD1 or TRBD2 (5 bases each). The length of the CDR3 is 17 residues. Looked up from germline, CDR1 is SNHLY and CDR2 is FYNNEI. V lost 6 bases and J 0 bases, leaving 21 bases between the germline ends. In nucleotides, the CDR3 is TGTGCCAGCAGCCAATCGGGGCATGGCCAATACTCCTACGAGCAGTACTTC. Protein: CASSQSGHGQYSYEQYF.

V usage is TRBV6-5 and J usage is TRBJ1-1; D not certain. The CDR3 totals 13 residues. Per germline, CDR1 MNHEY and CDR2 SVGAGI. V shed 0 bases and J shed 0 bases, with 2 bases lying between them. The CDR3 DNA reads as TGTGCCAGCAGTTACTCTTTGAACACTGAAGCTTTCTTT. Protein product: CASSYSLNTEAFF.

The genes are TRBV29-1 and TRBJ1-1; no firm D call. V lost 8 bases, J lost 1 base, and 8 bases lay in between. The CDR3 has 11 residues. Germline loops: CDR1 SQVTM, CDR2 ANQGSEA. The CDR3 DNA follows: TGCAGCTCCCGGGAGAACACTGAAGCTTTCTTT. It specifies CSSRENTEAFF. Full variable domain (remainder filled in from reference TRBV29-1 and TRBJ1-1): SAVISQKPSRDICQRGTSLTIQCQVDSQVTMMFWYRQQPGQSLTLIATANQGSEATYESGFVIDKFPISRPNLTFSTLTVSNMSPEDSSIYLCSSRENTEAFFGQGTRLTVV.

The rearrangement links TRBV7-2 to TRBJ2-7; 11 bases are a match to TRBD2. Per the germline V gene, CDR1 is SGHTA and CDR2 is FQGNSA. This CDR3 region has 15 residues. V lost 5 bases, J lost 4 bases, and 7 bases stayed unmatched. In DNA form, the CDR3 reads TGTGCCAGCAGCCCGACTAGCGGGATGGGATACGAGCAGTACTTC. Its translation is CASSPTSGMGYEQYF.

This rearrangement joins TRBV7-2 to TRBJ1-5; no firm D call. The CDR3 is 13 amino acids. CDR1 is SGHTA and CDR2 is FQGNSA in the germline V gene. V lost 3 bases and J 4 bases, leaving 7 bases between the germline ends. The CDR3 DNA reads as TGTGCCAGCAGCTTGCGGGTTAATCAGCCCCAGCATTTT. Amino acid sequence: CASSLRVNQPQHF.

The chain has TRBV6-1 and TRBJ2-7; 7 bases fit TRBD2. Trimming cost V 3 bases and J 8 bases; bases outside gene matches: 13. The CDR3 is 15 amino acids. Germline values: CDR1 MNHNS, CDR2 SASEGT. This chain's CDR3 is CASSDRASGAAQQYF. The CDR3 DNA reads as TGTGCCAGCAGTGATCGAGCTAGCGGAGCCGCCCAGCAGTACTTC.

The chain carries TRBV6-1 and TRBJ2-7; perhaps TRBD2 as D (5 bases). CDR1 MNHNS and CDR2 SASEGT come from the germline V gene. The CDR3 spans 17 residues. V shed 1 base and J shed 5 bases, with 21 bases lying between them. CDR3 nucleotide sequence: TGTGCCAGCAGTGAAGAGGACTTGGTAACTCGCCCGGACGAGCAGTACTTC. It codes for CASSEEDLVTRPDEQYF.

The chain joins TRBV29-1 to TRBJ2-3; 9 bases match TRBD2. Germline lookup yields CDR1 SQVTM and CDR2 ANQGSEA. The CDR3 is 15 amino acids. V lost 4 bases to trimming and J lost 6 bases; unmatched junction nucleotides: 11. CDR3 in amino acids: CSVGASGTAVDTQYF. The CDR3 DNA sequence: TGCAGCGTTGGAGCTAGCGGGACCGCAGTTGATACGCAGTATTTT.

The chain recombines TRBV18 with TRBJ1-5; D ambiguous. Germline CDR1 KGHSH, CDR2 LQKENI. V lost 4 bases to trimming and J lost 0 bases, with 4 bases between them. This CDR3 spans 13 amino acids. In nucleotides, the CDR3 is TGTGCCAGCTCACGAGGTAGCAATCAGCCCCAGCATTTT. It specifies CASSRGSNQPQHF.

The V and J genes are TRBV5-7 and TRBJ2-7; D remains ambiguous. TRBV5-7 is an ORF, with its function uncertain. Trimming removed 0 bases at V and 5 bases at J, with 9 bases between. This CDR3 contains 13 residues. CDR3 sequence reads: CASSLGVFNEQYF. In DNA form, the CDR3 reads TGTGCCAGCAGCTTGGGGGTCTTCAACGAGCAGTACTTC.